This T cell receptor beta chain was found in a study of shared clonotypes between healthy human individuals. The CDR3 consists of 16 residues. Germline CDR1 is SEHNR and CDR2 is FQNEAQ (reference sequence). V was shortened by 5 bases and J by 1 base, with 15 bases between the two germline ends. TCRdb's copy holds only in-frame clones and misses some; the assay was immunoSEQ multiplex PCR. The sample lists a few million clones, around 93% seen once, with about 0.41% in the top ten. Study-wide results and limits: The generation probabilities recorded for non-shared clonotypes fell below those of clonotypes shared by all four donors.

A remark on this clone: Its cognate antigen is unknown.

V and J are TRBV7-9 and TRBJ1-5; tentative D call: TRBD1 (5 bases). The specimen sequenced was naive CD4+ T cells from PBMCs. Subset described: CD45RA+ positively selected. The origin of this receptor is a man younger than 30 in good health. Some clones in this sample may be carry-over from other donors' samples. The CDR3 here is CASSDRDGGSNQPQHF. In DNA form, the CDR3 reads TGTGCCAGCAGCGATCGGGACGGCGGGAGCAATCAGCCCCAGCATTTT.